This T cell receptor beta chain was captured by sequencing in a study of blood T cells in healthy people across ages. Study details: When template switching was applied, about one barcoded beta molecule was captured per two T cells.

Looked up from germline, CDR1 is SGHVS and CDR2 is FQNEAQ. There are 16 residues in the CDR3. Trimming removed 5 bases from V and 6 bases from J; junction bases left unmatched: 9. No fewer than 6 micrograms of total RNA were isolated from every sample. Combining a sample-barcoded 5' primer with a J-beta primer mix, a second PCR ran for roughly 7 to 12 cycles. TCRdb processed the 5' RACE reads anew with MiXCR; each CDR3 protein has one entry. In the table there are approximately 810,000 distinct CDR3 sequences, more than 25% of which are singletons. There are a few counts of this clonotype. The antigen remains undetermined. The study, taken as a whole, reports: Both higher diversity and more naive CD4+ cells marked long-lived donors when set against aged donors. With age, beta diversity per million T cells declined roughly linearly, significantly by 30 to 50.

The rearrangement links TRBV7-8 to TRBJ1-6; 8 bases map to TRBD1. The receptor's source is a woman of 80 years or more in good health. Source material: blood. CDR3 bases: TGTGCCAGCAGCGCATTGACAGGGGCGCGTAATTCACCCCTCCACTTT. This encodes CASSALTGARNSPLHF.